The next 10 T cell receptor beta chains were all read from a single sample in a study of human versus mouse CDR3 diversity and MHC coevolution. Sequencing used immunoSEQ multiplex PCR; TCRdb keeps in-frame clones, though not all of them. The table lists tens of thousands of clones, roughly 92% of them singletons. The sample consisted of naive CD4+ T cells from blood. Subset specified: CD45RO-negative CD62L-positive naive CD4 T cells. The receptors shown here come from a person between 25 and 70 years old in good health.

This chain uses TRBV9 with TRBJ2-7, with a tentative D call TRBD2 (7 bases). The CDR3 contains 15 residues. In germline, CDR1 is SGDLS, CDR2 YYNGEE. V dropped 7 bases and J dropped 2 bases, with 19 bases sitting between them. The CDR3 region is CASSLGASGTYEQYF. The CDR3 region has the DNA TGTGCCAGCTCACTGGGGGCTAGCGGAACCTACGAGCAGTACTTC.

The genes are TRBV18 and TRBJ2-3; D call uncertain. V lost 6 bases, J lost 4 bases, and 20 bases lay in between. The CDR3 runs 16 residues. In germline, CDR1 is KGHSH, CDR2 LQKENI. This CDR3 reads CASSLARLIGSDTQYF. The CDR3 bases are TGTGCCAGCTCTCTCGCGAGGTTGATCGGTTCAGATACGCAGTATTTT.

In its sample, this clone was seen once. This chain links TRBV9 with TRBJ2-5; a weak D match, TRBD2 (6 bases). Trimming pared 4 bases from V and 5 bases from J, leaving 12 bases between. The CDR3 is 13 residues long. CDR1 SGDLS and CDR2 YYNGEE come from the germline V gene. The CDR3 coding sequence is TGTGCCAGCAGCCCGGGGGAGTGGGAGACCCAGTACTTC. Amino acid sequence: CASSPGEWETQYF.

The chain carries TRBV28 and TRBJ2-7, with D possibly matching TRBD2 (6 bases). Germline-derived CDR1 and CDR2 are MDHEN and SYDVKM. V lost 4 bases and J 4 bases, leaving 26 bases between the germline ends. The CDR3 is made up of 18 amino acids. The CDR3: CASSYYGSGGTVFYEQYF. The DNA of the CDR3 is TGTGCCAGCAGTTACTACGGTAGCGGAGGCACCGTATTTTACGAGCAGTACTTC.

The sample holds one count of this clone. The rearrangement uses TRBV6-6 and TRBJ1-1; D gene unclear. The CDR3 contains 11 residues. The ends were cut back, 8 bases at V and 4 bases at J, with 8 bases in the middle. Germline CDR1 is MNHNY and CDR2 is SVGAGI (reference sequence). The CDR3 sequence is CASHEGTEAFF. Here the CDR3 DNA reads TGTGCCAGCCATGAGGGCACTGAAGCTTTCTTT.

The chain carries TRBV15 and TRBJ2-1, with a tentative D call TRBD2 (7 bases). Between the trimmed V and J ends, which lost 4 bases and 3 bases, there was a span of 16 bases. Germline lookup yields CDR1 LNHNV and CDR2 YYDKDF (reference sequence). This CDR3 has 16 residues. Written as DNA, the CDR3 is TGTGCCACCAGCATATCGGGCGGGGGCCTCTACAATGAGCAGTTCTTC. Its translation is CATSISGGGLYNEQFF.

The count of this clone is one. The V and J genes are TRBV30 and TRBJ1-6, with D possibly matching TRBD1 (5 bases). Trimming took 5 bases from V and 9 from J, leaving 8 bases between them. CDR1 and CDR2 from the germline V gene are GTSNPN and SVGIG (reference sequence). This CDR3 is 11 amino acids long. CDR3 region: CAWDSGSPLHF. The CDR3 DNA follows: TGTGCCTGGGACAGTGGTTCACCCCTCCACTTT.

The chain uses TRBV5-8 and TRBJ2-2, with 8 bases that match TRBD1. The CDR3 has 15 residues. Germline values: CDR1 SGHTS, CDR2 YDEGEE. Trimming cost V 4 bases and J 4 bases; bases outside gene matches: 6. CDR3: CASSRGQGITGELFF. CDR3 nucleotide sequence: TGTGCCAGCAGCCGCGGACAGGGAATCACCGGGGAGCTGTTTTTT. Based on the CDR3 plus reference TRBV5-8 and TRBJ2-2, the full variable domain is EAGVTQSPTHLIKTRGQQATLRCSPISGHTSVYWYQQALGLGLQFLLWYDEGEERNRGNFPPRFSGRQFPNYSSELNVNALELEDSALYLCASSRGQGITGELFFGEGSRLTVL.

The V call is TRBV27, the J call TRBJ2-7, with D possibly matching TRBD2 (5 bases). The CDR3 runs to 13 residues. V was shortened by 4 bases and J by 3 bases, with 10 bases between the two germline ends. Germline loops: CDR1 MNHEY, CDR2 SMNVEV (reference sequence). CDR3 coding DNA: TGTGCCAGCAGTTCGGGATCGGACTACGAGCAGTACTTC. It codes for CASSSGSDYEQYF.

The chain recombines TRBV7-6 with TRBJ2-7; TRBD1 matches 11 bases. Germline V gives CDR1 SGHVS, CDR2 FNYEAQ. The V gene end was trimmed by 1 base and the J gene end by 6 bases; junction bases not matched to a gene: 5. There are 15 residues in the CDR3. CDR3 nucleotide sequence: TGTGCCAGCAGCTTAGAGCGGGGGACAGGGGGCGAGCAGTACTTC. Translation gives CASSLERGTGGEQYF.